This T cell receptor beta chain originates from a study of blood T cell repertoires in COVID-19. On the study more broadly: The United States, Italy and Spain were the sources of the acute and convalescent COVID-19 samples. PBMCs, B-cell-depleted T cells, or T cells were the source of the cDNA or gDNA that made up the material.

The CDR3 length is 13 residues. Trimming took off 5 bases at V and 5 bases at J, with 12 bases between the two ends. CDR1 and CDR2 (germline): SGHTA, FQGNSA. Per the study methods: Researchers report that nucleated cell counts were estimated from reference gene primer amplification. The data were produced by immunoSEQ multiplex PCR, yet TCRdb's version contains in-frame clones alone and is incomplete. The V and J calls and clone size come from that table; D and trimming were worked out from the DNA. The repertoire holds some 100,000 clones, roughly 80% seen once, with about 6.8% in the top ten. Sequenced sample: peripheral blood. The chain combines TRBV7-2 with TRBJ1-1; a weak D match, TRBD1 (5 bases). The sequence was obtained from a man between 70 and 80 years old with acute or convalescent COVID-19. The CDR3 sequence: CASSPREGTEAFF. The DNA for the CDR3 is TGTGCCAGCAGCCCGAGGGAGGGGACTGAAGCTTTCTTT.